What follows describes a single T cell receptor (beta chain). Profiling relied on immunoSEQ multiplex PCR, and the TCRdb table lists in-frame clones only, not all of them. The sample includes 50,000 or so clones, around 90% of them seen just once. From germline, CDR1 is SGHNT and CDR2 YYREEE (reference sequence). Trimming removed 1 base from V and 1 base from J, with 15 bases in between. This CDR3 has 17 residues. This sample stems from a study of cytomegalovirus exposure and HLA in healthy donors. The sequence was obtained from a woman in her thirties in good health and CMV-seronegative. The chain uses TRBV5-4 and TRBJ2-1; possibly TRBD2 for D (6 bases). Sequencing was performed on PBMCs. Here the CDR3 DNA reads TGTGCCAGCAGCTTGACTTCCGGGACTGGGTCCTACAATGAGCAGTTCTTC. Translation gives CASSLTSGTGSYNEQFF.